These 26 T cell receptor beta chains originate from one sample sequenced in a study of T cell responses to AZD1222 COVID-19 vaccine. The repertoire was sequenced with immunoSEQ multiplex PCR; TCRdb's copy has only in-frame clones and lacks some. The sample lists 150,000 to 180,000 clones; about 87% were seen once. Sequencing used peripheral blood, obtained on day 0 of AZD1222 vaccination. These receptors came from an adult in good health.

In its sample, this clone was seen once. This rearrangement joins TRBV3-1 (or the pseudogene TRBV3-2) to TRBJ1-1; 9 bases match TRBD1. The CDR3 extends over 15 amino acids. The V gene's germline CDR1 is LGHDT and CDR2 YNNKEL (reference sequence). V trimming: 5 bases; J trimming: 4 bases; junction bases outside the gene matches: 8. For the CDR3, the DNA is TGTGCCAGCAGCTCGCCCGGGACAGGGTTCACTGAAGCTTTCTTT. This gives the protein CASSSPGTGFTEAFF.

The chain joins TRBV12-2 to TRBJ1-5. TRBV12-2 is designated a pseudogene. The CDR3 is 18 amino acids. Here the CDR3 reads CASRDFVVLSVSNQPQHF. For the CDR3, the DNA is TGTGCAAGTCGCGACTTTGTGGTCTTGTCAGTTAGCAATCAGCCCCAGCATTTT.

The CDR3 nucleotides read TGTGCCAGCAGCTTTTGGACAGCCATTTACGAGCAGTACTTC. Its protein product is CASSFWTAIYEQYF. The V call is TRBV5-5, the J call TRBJ2-7; weak D call: TRBD1 (6 bases). V lost 2 bases to trimming and J lost 4 bases, with 13 bases between them. The CDR3 is 14 residues long. In germline, CDR1 is SGHKS, CDR2 YYEKEE (reference sequence).

Details on this clone: This CDR3 is also generated by other DNA sequences in the sample. J is TRBJ1-3 and V is TRBV6-1; D uncertain. V was cut by 3 bases and J by 0 bases, with 6 bases left in between. The CDR3 is 14 amino acids. Germline V gene data show CDR1 as MNHNS and CDR2 as SASEGT. The CDR3 here is CASSETFSGNTIYF. CDR3 DNA sequence: TGTGCCAGCAGTGAGACATTCTCTGGAAACACCATATATTTT.

The chain is built from TRBV10-1 and TRBJ1-5, with 10 bases identical to TRBD1. The CDR3 is 17 amino acids. V lost 3 bases, J lost 6 bases, and 11 bases stayed unmatched. In germline, CDR1 is WNHNN, CDR2 SYGVQD (reference sequence). CDR3 residues: CASSDPDRGQSRQPQHF. DNA of the CDR3: TGCGCCAGCAGTGACCCCGACAGGGGGCAGTCACGTCAGCCCCAGCATTTT.

Points on this clone: A read error may account for a junction end that differs from germline. The chain combines TRBV7-7 with TRBJ2-5; the match to TRBD2 covers 11 bases. The CDR3 has 14 residues. In germline, CDR1 is SSHAT, CDR2 FNYEAQ (reference sequence). The CDR3 DNA is TGTGCTAGCAGCGCGGGACTAGCGGCCGAGACCCAGTACTTC. It encodes CASSAGLAAETQYF. Filled out from reference TRBV7-7 and TRBJ2-5, the complete variable domain reads GAGVSQSPRYKVTKRGQDVTLRCDPISSHATLYWYQQALGQGPEFLTYFNYEAQPDKSGLPSDRFSAERPEGSISTLTIQRTEQRDSAMYRCASSAGLAAETQYFGPGTRLLVL.

The chain is built from TRBV7-2 and TRBJ1-5, with D uncertain. Germline CDR1 is SGHTA and CDR2 is FQGNSA. This CDR3 is 14 amino acids long. Trimming took 4 bases from V and 1 from J, leaving 8 bases between them. The CDR3 nucleotides read TGTGCCAGCAGCTCCCAACAAAGCAATCAGCCCCAGCATTTT. Amino acids: CASSSQQSNQPQHF.

The chain employs TRBV2 and TRBJ1-5, with 9 bases lining up with TRBD1. CDR1 SNHLY and CDR2 FYNNEI come from the germline V gene. Trimming at V came to 3 bases and at J to 6 bases, leaving 3 bases not matched to a gene. The CDR3 consists of 14 residues. CDR3 DNA sequence: TGTGCCAGCAGTGAGGGACAGGGTGGTCAGCCCCAGCATTTT. This gives the protein CASSEGQGGQPQHF.

The J gene is TRBJ2-7, the V gene TRBV7-9; 8 nucleotides line up with TRBD1. V trimming: 5 bases; J trimming: 6 bases; junction bases outside the gene matches: 9. The length of the CDR3 is 14 residues. CDR1 and CDR2 (germline): SEHNR, FQNEAQ (reference sequence). CDR3 residues: CASSQAQGAFEQYF. The DNA of the CDR3 is TGTGCCAGCAGCCAAGCCCAGGGGGCCTTCGAGCAGTACTTC.

This chain joins TRBV29-1 and TRBJ2-1; D perhaps matches TRBD2 (6 bases). Trimming took 6 bases from V and 0 from J, leaving 15 bases between them. From germline, CDR1 is SQVTM and CDR2 ANQGSEA. This CDR3 has 15 residues. The CDR3 sequence: CSVPGRQTSYNEQFF. CDR3 nucleotide sequence: TGCAGCGTCCCTGGGAGGCAGACCTCCTACAATGAGCAGTTCTTC.

V is TRBV7-2 and J is TRBJ1-4; no reliable D call. V was pared by 3 bases and J by 6 bases, with 11 bases between. Germline CDR1 SGHTA, CDR2 FQGNSA. The CDR3 is 14 residues long. The CDR3 region has the DNA TGTGCCAGCAGCTTTTCGGGTCCCCATGAAAAACTGTTTTTT. This codes for CASSFSGPHEKLFF.

V is TRBV4-3 and J is TRBJ2-7, with TRBD1 identical over 10 bases. After removal of 0 bases from V and 7 bases from J, the junction contained 3 bases not matched to a gene. The germline gives CDR1 LGHNA, CDR2 YSLEER. The CDR3 consists of 14 residues. The CDR3 is CASSQDTGQGEQYF. DNA for the CDR3: TGCGCCAGCAGCCAAGACACGGGACAGGGGGAGCAGTACTTC.

This chain joins TRBV12-5 and TRBJ1-1; D unresolved. This CDR3 spans 14 amino acids. Trimming removed 3 bases at V and 4 bases at J, with 12 bases between. CDR1 and CDR2 from the germline V gene are LGHNT and FRNRAP. CDR3 loop: CASGLLTVGTEAFF. CDR3 sequence (DNA): TGTGCTAGTGGTTTACTGACCGTAGGCACTGAAGCTTTCTTT.

The rearrangement uses TRBV9 and TRBJ1-2, with D hard to call. The ends were cut back, 0 bases at V and 5 bases at J, with 5 bases in the middle. From germline, CDR1 is SGDLS and CDR2 YYNGEE. This CDR3 comprises 12 residues. CDR3 bases: TGTGCCAGCAGCGTAGTAGGGTATGGCTACACCTTC. It yields the protein CASSVVGYGYTF.

The rearrangement uses TRBV18 and TRBJ1-3; D unresolved. This CDR3 spans 16 amino acids. The germline V gene encodes CDR1 KGHSH and CDR2 LQKENI. The V end was cut by 1 base, the J end by 4 bases, with 14 bases between. CDR3: CASSPQGLELGNTIYF. The CDR3 nucleotides are TGTGCCAGCTCACCACAGGGCCTAGAACTCGGAAACACCATATATTTT.

J is TRBJ1-2 and V is TRBV19, with 10 bases matching TRBD1. In germline, CDR1 is LNHDA, CDR2 SQIVND (reference sequence). V was pared by 3 bases and J by 8 bases, with 15 bases of the junction left unmatched. The CDR3 runs to 17 residues. The CDR3 loop is CASSIQISGTGADGYTF. CDR3 nucleotides: TGTGCCAGTAGTATCCAAATCTCCGGGACAGGGGCGGACGGCTACACCTTC.

The genes are TRBV18 and TRBJ2-5; D may be TRBD1 (5 bases). The CDR3 has 18 amino acids. The V end was cut by 0 bases, the J end by 4 bases, with 21 bases between. Germline loops: CDR1 KGHSH, CDR2 LQKENI. The CDR3 sequence is CASSPPLSQGRKGETQYF. The CDR3 region has the DNA TGTGCCAGCTCACCACCGCTATCTCAGGGAAGAAAAGGAGAGACCCAGTACTTC.

V usage is TRBV7-8 and J usage is TRBJ2-7; 9 bases map to TRBD1. Germline CDR1 and CDR2: SGHVS and FQNEAQ. Losses at the gene ends were 5 bases for V and 6 bases for J; bases not matched to a gene: 5. CDR3 size: 13 residues. CDR3 residues: CASSPRQGGEQYF. The CDR3 bases are TGTGCCAGCAGCCCCCGACAGGGGGGCGAGCAGTACTTC.

The chain employs TRBV7-8 and TRBJ2-5, with D tentatively TRBD2 (6 bases). Germline V gene sequence: CDR1 SGHVS, CDR2 FQNEAQ. V was pared by 1 base and J by 7 bases, with 7 bases between. The CDR3 has 12 residues. The CDR3 coding sequence is TGTGCCAGCAGCTTAGAAGCGGGGACCCAGTACTTC. It translates to CASSLEAGTQYF.

This clone was counted once. The chain joins TRBV7-2 to TRBJ1-2, with a tentative D call TRBD1 (6 bases). Germline CDR1 SGHTA, CDR2 FQGNSA. The V gene lost 0 bases and the J gene lost 5 bases, with 19 bases spanning the gap. The CDR3 is 17 amino acids. In DNA, the CDR3 is TGTGCCAGCAGCTTAGCGCGGGGAGAGGGGGGTCTGTATGGCTACACCTTC. As protein: CASSLARGEGGLYGYTF.

The chain links TRBV7-3 to TRBJ2-3; perhaps TRBD1 as D (6 bases). The germline gives CDR1 SGHTA, CDR2 FQGTGA. The CDR3 is made up of 13 amino acids. V was shortened by 3 bases and J by 3 bases, with 7 bases between the two germline ends. The CDR3 sequence is CASSFRGTDTQYF. The CDR3, as DNA: TGTGCCAGCAGCTTCAGGGGTACAGATACGCAGTATTTT. The full variable domain, rest sourced from reference TRBV7-3 and TRBJ2-3, is GAGVSQTPSNKVTEKGKYVELRCDPISGHTALYWYRQSLGQGPEFLIYFQGTGAADDSGLPNDRFFAVRPEGSVSTLKIQRTERGDSAVYLCASSFRGTDTQYFGPGTRLTVL.

The CDR3 bases are TGTGCCAGCAGCTTTAGCGGGGGTGGAGAGACCCAGTACTTC. This translates into CASSFSGGGETQYF. The V and J genes are TRBV7-2 and TRBJ2-5, with TRBD2 matching 9 bases. This CDR3 has 14 amino acids. Germline CDR1 SGHTA, CDR2 FQGNSA. The ends lost 3 bases at V and 4 bases at J; junction bases unmatched: 3.

This clone was detected only once. The chain has TRBV3-1 (or the pseudogene TRBV3-2) and TRBJ2-1; 8 bases line up with TRBD2. V lost 1 base, J lost 8 bases, and 7 bases stayed unmatched. This CDR3 is 15 amino acids long. CDR1 and CDR2 (germline): LGHDT, YNNKEL (reference sequence). The chain's CDR3 is CASSQVSGGSDEQFF. As DNA, the CDR3 is TGTGCCAGCAGCCAAGTGAGCGGGGGAAGCGATGAGCAGTTCTTC.

The chain links TRBV27 to TRBJ2-7; 7 nucleotides line up with TRBD2. V trimming: 0 bases; J trimming: 3 bases; junction bases outside the gene matches: 5. The CDR3 spans 15 residues. Germline V gene lookup returns CDR1 MNHEY and CDR2 SMNVEV (reference sequence). CDR3 coding DNA: TGTGCCAGCAGTTTATCCGGGATAGCGGGCTACGAGCAGTACTTC. Residues: CASSLSGIAGYEQYF.

CDR3 DNA sequence: TGCGCCAGCAGCTCAAGACAGGGGGCGACCTATGGCTACACCTTC. Protein product: CASSSRQGATYGYTF. V and J are TRBV5-1 and TRBJ1-2, with 10 nucleotides matching TRBD1. The CDR3 is made up of 15 amino acids. The ends lost 3 bases at V and 4 bases at J; junction bases unmatched: 6. The germline gives CDR1 SGHRS, CDR2 YFSETQ.

This clone appeared once. J is TRBJ1-1 and V is TRBV6-5; no definite D call. The CDR3 has 13 amino acids. Germline CDR1 reads MNHEY; CDR2 reads SVGAGI. V was cut by 8 bases and J by 2 bases, with 12 bases left in between. The CDR3 protein is CASGQALNTEAFF. For the CDR3, the DNA is TGTGCCAGCGGGCAGGCGCTCAACACTGAAGCTTTCTTT.